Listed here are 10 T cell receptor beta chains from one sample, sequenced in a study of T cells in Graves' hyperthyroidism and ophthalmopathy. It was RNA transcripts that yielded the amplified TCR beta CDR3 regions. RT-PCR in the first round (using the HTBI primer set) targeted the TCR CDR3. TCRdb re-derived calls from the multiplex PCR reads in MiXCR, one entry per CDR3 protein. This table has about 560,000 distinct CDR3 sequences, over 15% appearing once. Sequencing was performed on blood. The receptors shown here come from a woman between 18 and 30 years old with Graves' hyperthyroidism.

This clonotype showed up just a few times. Written as DNA, the CDR3 is TGTGCTAGTGGTCCCTACAGGGGTCGTTCCTACGAGCAGTACTTC. It yields the protein CASGPYRGRSYEQYF. The V gene is TRBV12-5, the J gene TRBJ2-7, with 7 positions matching TRBD1. V shed 5 bases, J shed 1 base, and the junction held 8 bases outside the gene matches. The CDR3 loop spans 15 amino acids. The germline V gene encodes CDR1 LGHNT and CDR2 FRNRAP.

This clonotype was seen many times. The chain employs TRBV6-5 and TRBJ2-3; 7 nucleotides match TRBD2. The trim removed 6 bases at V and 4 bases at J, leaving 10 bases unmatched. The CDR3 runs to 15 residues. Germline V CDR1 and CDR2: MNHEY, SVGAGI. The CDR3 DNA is TGTGCCAGCAGATTACTAGCGACGGGACCAGATACGCAGTATTTT. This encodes CASRLLATGPDTQYF.

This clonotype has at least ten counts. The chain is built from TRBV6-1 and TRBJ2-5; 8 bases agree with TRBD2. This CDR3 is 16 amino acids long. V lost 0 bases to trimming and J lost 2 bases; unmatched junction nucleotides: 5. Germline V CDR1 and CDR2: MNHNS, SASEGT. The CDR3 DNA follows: TGTGCCAGCAGTGAAGCGCTCAGCGGGGGACAAGAGACCCAGTACTTC. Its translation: CASSEALSGGQETQYF.

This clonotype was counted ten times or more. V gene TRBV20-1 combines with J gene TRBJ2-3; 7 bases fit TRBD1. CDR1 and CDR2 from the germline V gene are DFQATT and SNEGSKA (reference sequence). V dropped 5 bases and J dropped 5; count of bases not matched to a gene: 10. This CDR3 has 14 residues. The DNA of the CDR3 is TGCAGTGCTGTTGAGAGGGGGCCTGTAGATACGCAGTATTTT. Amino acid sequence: CSAVERGPVDTQYF.

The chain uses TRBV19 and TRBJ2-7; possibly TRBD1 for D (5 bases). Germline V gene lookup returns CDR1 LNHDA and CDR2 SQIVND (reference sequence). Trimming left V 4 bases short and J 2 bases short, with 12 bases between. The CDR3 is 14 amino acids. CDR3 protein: CASSTGQNTYEQYF. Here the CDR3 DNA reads TGTGCCAGTAGTACAGGACAAAACACCTACGAGCAGTACTTC.

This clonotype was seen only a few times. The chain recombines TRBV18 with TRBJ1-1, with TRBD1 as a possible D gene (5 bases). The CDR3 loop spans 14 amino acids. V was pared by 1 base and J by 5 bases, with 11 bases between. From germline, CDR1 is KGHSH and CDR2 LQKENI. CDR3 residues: CASSPQGSVTEAFF. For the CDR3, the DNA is TGTGCCAGCTCACCACAGGGGAGCGTGACTGAAGCTTTCTTT.

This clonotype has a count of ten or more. CDR3 in DNA: TGTGCCAGCACCCTAGAGGGGTCTCCCTCTGGGGCCAACGTCCTGACTTTC. Its protein product is CASTLEGSPSGANVLTF. This chain connects TRBV28 to TRBJ2-6; perhaps D is TRBD1 or TRBD2 (5 bases each). CDR1 is MDHEN and CDR2 is SYDVKM in the germline V gene. Trimming took 7 bases from V and 0 from J, leaving 16 bases between them. CDR3 size: 17 residues.

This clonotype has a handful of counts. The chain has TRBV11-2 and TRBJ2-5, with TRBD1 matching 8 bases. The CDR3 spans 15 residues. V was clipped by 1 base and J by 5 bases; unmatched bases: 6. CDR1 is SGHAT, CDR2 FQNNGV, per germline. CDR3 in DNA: TGTGCCAGCAGCTTAGGCGCCAGGGGGCAGGAGACCCAGTACTTC. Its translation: CASSLGARGQETQYF.

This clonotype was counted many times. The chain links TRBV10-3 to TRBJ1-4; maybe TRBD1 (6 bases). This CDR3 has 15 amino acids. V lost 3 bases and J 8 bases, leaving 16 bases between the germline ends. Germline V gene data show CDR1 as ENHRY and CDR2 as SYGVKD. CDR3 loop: CAISDRTAGEEKLFF. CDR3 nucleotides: TGTGCCATCAGTGACAGGACAGCGGGGGAGGAAAAACTGTTTTTT.

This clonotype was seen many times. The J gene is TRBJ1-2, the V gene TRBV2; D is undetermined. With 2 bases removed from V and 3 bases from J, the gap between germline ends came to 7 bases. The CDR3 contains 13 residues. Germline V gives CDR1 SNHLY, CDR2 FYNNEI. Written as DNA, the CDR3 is TGTGCCAGCAGTGAACAGGATTACTATGGCTACACCTTC. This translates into CASSEQDYYGYTF.